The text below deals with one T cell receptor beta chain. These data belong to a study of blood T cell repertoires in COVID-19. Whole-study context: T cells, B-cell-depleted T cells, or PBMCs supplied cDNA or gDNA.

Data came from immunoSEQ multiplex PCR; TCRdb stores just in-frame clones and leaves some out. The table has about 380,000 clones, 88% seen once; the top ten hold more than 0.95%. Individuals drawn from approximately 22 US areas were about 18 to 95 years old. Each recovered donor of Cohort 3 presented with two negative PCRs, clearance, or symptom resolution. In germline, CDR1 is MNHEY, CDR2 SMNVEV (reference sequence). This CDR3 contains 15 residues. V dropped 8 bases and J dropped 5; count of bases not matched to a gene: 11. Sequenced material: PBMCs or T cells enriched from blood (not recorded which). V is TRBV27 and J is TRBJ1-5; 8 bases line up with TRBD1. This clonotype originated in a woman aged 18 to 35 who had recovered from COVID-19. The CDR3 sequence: CASSITGTGYQPQHF. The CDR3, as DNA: TGTGCCAGCTCAATCACTGGGACAGGCTATCAGCCCCAGCATTTT.